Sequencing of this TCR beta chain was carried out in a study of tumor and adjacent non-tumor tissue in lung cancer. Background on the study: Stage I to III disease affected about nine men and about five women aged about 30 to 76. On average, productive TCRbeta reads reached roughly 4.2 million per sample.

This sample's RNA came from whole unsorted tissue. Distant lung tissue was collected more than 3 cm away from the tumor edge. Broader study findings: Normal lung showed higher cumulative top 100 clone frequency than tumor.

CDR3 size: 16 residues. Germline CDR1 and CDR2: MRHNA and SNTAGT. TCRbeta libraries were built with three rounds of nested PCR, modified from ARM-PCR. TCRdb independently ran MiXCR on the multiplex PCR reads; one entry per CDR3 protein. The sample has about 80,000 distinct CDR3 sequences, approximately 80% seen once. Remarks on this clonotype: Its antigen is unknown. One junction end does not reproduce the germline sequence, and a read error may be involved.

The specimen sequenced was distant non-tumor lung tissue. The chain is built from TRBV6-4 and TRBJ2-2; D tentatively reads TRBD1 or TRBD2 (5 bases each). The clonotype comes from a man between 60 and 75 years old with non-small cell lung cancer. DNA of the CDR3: TGTGCCAGCAGTGACGAGGGCAGGGAGCAGACCGGGGAGCCGTTTTTC. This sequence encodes CASSDEGREQTGEPFF.